This TCR beta chain stems from a study of CD8 T cells in Susac syndrome. Sequencing of TCR beta covered CD8+ and CD4+ T cells obtained from blood. Study-level findings and limits: The study conceded that relatively few individuals underwent its TCR sequencing and HLA analysis.

This clonotype was observed a single time. The antigen is unknown. The authors reverse transcribed roughly 0.45 to 1 ug RNA with random hexamers. Amplification of TCR beta CDR3 used immunoSEQ multiplex PCR across 54 Vbeta and 13 Jbeta. In TCRdb, the immunoSEQ multiplex PCR reads were re-called with MiXCR into one record per CDR3 protein. The sample lists about 100,000 distinct CDR3 sequences; 95% were seen once. The V end was cut by 4 bases, the J end by 3 bases, with 10 bases between. The CDR3 runs to 13 residues. CDR1 and CDR2 (germline): SGHAT, FQNNGV. The TCR was taken from a human donor with Susac syndrome. V is TRBV11-2 and J is TRBJ2-7; D is ambiguous. What was sequenced was CD8+ T cells from PBMCs. This CDR3 is CASSSAILYEQYF. The CDR3 DNA follows: TGTGCCAGCAGCTCCGCCATCCTCTACGAGCAGTACTTC.